These T cell receptor beta chains were read from a single sample in a study of Ad26.COV2.S vaccination and SARS-CoV-2 variants. Data came from immunoSEQ multiplex PCR; TCRdb stores just in-frame clones and leaves some out. This sample has 45,000 or so clones, with roughly 83% found just once. Specimen: peripheral blood, collected after recovery from COVID-19. These receptors were taken from a human donor who had recovered from COVID-19. Each CDR3 is given without its conserved first and last residue. The order of the fields is J gene, clone size, V gene, CDR3 protein. The size field is filled for only some rows; it gives once, few, many or a size class.

TRBJ2-3 . TRBV7-9 ASSPREGVSGTDTQY
TRBJ1-6 few TRBV10-3 AIGGQGNSPLH
TRBJ1-2 . TRBV5-1 ASSLAGNPSYT
TRBJ1-1 . TRBV7-9 ASSRVGEDTEAF
TRBJ2-3 . TRBV7-9 ASSLGGAVATDTQY
TRBJ2-5 . TRBV11-2 ASSLAKAISEETQY
TRBJ2-3 . TRBV6-5 ASQGQPSVSDTQY
TRBJ1-5 . TRBV6-5 ASSYPGSGQPQH
TRBJ1-3 . TRBV19 ASTGQGGNTIY
TRBJ1-1 . TRBV3-1/TRBV3-2 ASSQGRARTEAF
TRBJ2-1 . TRBV6-5 ASSYSREGWMNEQF
TRBJ1-5 . TRBV5-6 ASSGRSYNQPQH
TRBJ2-3 once TRBV24-1 ATKDSGHTDTQY
TRBJ2-3 . TRBV10-3 AISVQSLAGISDTQY
TRBJ2-3 . TRBV13 ASSLGLAGDTDTQY
TRBJ1-3 . TRBV4-2 ASSQGWNTGNTIY
TRBJ2-5 once TRBV3-1/TRBV3-2 ASSQAGGQETQY
TRBJ2-3 . TRBV3-1/TRBV3-2 ASSLQFTDTQY
TRBJ1-4 . TRBV5-6 ASSSRGPGVEKLF
TRBJ2-5 . TRBV12-5 ASTSTSGQETQY
TRBJ2-1 . TRBV7-3 ASSQLAGVSYNEQF
TRBJ2-1 few TRBV7-2 ASSLASGRGYNEQF
TRBJ2-1 . TRBV24-1 ATSGLANEQF
TRBJ2-7 few TRBV2 ASSATGAYEQY
TRBJ2-1 . TRBV7-9 ASSLVGGPYNEQF
TRBJ2-2 . TRBV7-9 ASSPAGLNTGELF
TRBJ2-7 once TRBV10-2 ASSLTGTGDFEQY
TRBJ2-3 few TRBV24-1 ATSVTAGRTDTQY
TRBJ2-7 . TRBV2 ASRAGTGGLDEQY
TRBJ2-1 . TRBV28 ASSEAGRANEQF
TRBJ2-6 . TRBV5-1 ASSSSPQGAGANVLT
TRBJ2-6 . TRBV5-6 ASSRSGAGANVLT
TRBJ2-1 once TRBV10-3 AIGGLSLGYNEQF
TRBJ1-1 once TRBV6-5 ASMRNRGHTEAF
TRBJ2-5 . TRBV29-1 SVYLRSLETQY
TRBJ2-1 few TRBV28 ASSQGHAGLENEQF
TRBJ1-1 . TRBV6-5 ASTPADSGAEAF
TRBJ1-3 few TRBV12-3/TRBV12-4 ASSLPGNTIY
TRBJ1-2 . TRBV7-9 ASTQGRGDYGYT
TRBJ1-6 . TRBV7-3 ASSLAGTGGEPLH
TRBJ2-1 . TRBV24-1 ATSAIGQDYNEQF
TRBJ2-3 . TRBV14 ASSQSGGTPSDTQY
TRBJ2-5 . TRBV3-1/TRBV3-2 ASSQATGGRETQY
TRBJ1-1 . TRBV19 ASSKTGVNTEAF
TRBJ2-5 . TRBV10-1 ASNQETQY
TRBJ2-7 . TRBV5-1 ASSLVGVETALLPEQY
TRBJ1-1 . TRBV6-6 ASRHQTGLNTEAF
TRBJ2-2 . TRBV5-1 ASNQGWTGELF
TRBJ1-1 . TRBV19 ASSIDADRATEAF
TRBJ1-2 few TRBV7-9 ASSSLRGPGEGYT